This record concerns one TCR beta chain sequence. The data belong to a study of blood T cell repertoires in COVID-19. Using immunoSEQ multiplex PCR, the repertoire was profiled, and TCRdb retains in-frame clones only, with some absent. The sample comprises approximately 260,000 clones, 80% to 90% of which are singletons, and 3.5% to 5% rests with the top ten. Germline V lookup: CDR1 SGHTA, CDR2 FQGNSA. CDR3 length equals 14 residues. V was trimmed by 4 bases and J by 3 bases, leaving 12 bases between them. The sequence was collected from a middle-aged woman who had recovered from COVID-19. The specimen sequenced was peripheral blood. The chain has TRBV7-2 and TRBJ1-1; D unclear. The CDR3 spells CASSSPWEYTEAFF. In DNA, the CDR3 is TGTGCCAGCAGCTCCCCCTGGGAGTACACTGAAGCTTTCTTT.